What follows are 24 T cell receptor beta chains derived from one specimen sequenced in a study of blood T cell repertoires in COVID-19. Clones were read by immunoSEQ multiplex PCR, and TCRdb kept only the in-frame ones, dropping some. The data show approximately 80,000 clones, 70% to 90% seen once. Material for sequencing was peripheral blood. The receptors shown here come from a woman at least 80 years old with COVID-19, enrolled during active disease.

This clone was recorded only once. The V gene is TRBV11-2, the J gene TRBJ2-7, with D possibly TRBD2 on 6 matching bases. Looked up from germline, CDR1 is SGHAT and CDR2 is FQNNGV. The CDR3 consists of 15 residues. Trimming took 4 bases from V and 3 from J, leaving 16 bases between them. CDR3 amino acids: CASSYNPGVNYEQYF. DNA for the CDR3: TGTGCCAGCAGCTACAACCCGGGAGTCAACTACGAGCAGTACTTC.

This chain uses TRBV29-1 with TRBJ2-1, with a weak D call TRBD2 (5 bases). Trimming removed 8 bases from V and 2 bases from J, with 10 bases in between. Looked up from germline, CDR1 is SQVTM and CDR2 is ANQGSEA. The CDR3 is 12 amino acids. For the CDR3, the DNA is TGCAGCTCCCGGGGAGCCTACAATGAGCAGTTCTTC. This translates into CSSRGAYNEQFF.

This clone was counted only a few times. The chain combines TRBV18 with TRBJ1-6; 8 positions agree with TRBD1. The junction had 11 bases not matched to a gene; V was cut back by 3 bases and J by 10 bases. The CDR3 loop spans 16 amino acids. CDR1 is KGHSH and CDR2 is LQKENI in the germline V gene. The CDR3 sequence is CASSPFQTGDISPLHF. The CDR3 DNA reads as TGTGCCAGCTCACCTTTCCAGACAGGGGATATCTCACCCCTCCACTTT.

This clone is a singleton in its sample. This sequence joins TRBV11-2 and TRBJ1-3, with TRBD1 as a possible D gene (6 bases). Trimming shortened V by 5 bases and J by 7 bases, and 15 bases separated the two germline ends. CDR3 length: 14 residues. Per the germline V gene, CDR1 is SGHAT and CDR2 is FQNNGV. The CDR3: CASSPLRGENTIYF. CDR3 coding DNA: TGTGCCAGCAGCCCTCTCAGGGGAGAGAACACCATATATTTT.

The chain has TRBV19 and TRBJ1-6; 7 nucleotides agree with TRBD1. V lost 7 bases, J lost 13 bases, and 10 bases stayed unmatched. Germline V lookup: CDR1 LNHDA, CDR2 SQIVND (reference sequence). The CDR3 runs to 13 residues. CDR3: CASTLRGAGPLHF. In DNA, the CDR3 is TGTGCCAGTACTCTCAGGGGGGCAGGGCCCCTCCACTTT.

This chain connects TRBV5-1 to TRBJ1-1, with D uncertain. Germline V CDR1 and CDR2: SGHRS, YFSETQ. This CDR3 spans 15 amino acids. Trimming removed 4 bases at V and 0 bases at J, with 13 bases between. CDR3 sequence: CASSAGPGVNTEAFF. DNA for the CDR3: TGCGCCAGCAGCGCTGGTCCCGGGGTGAACACTGAAGCTTTCTTT.

The chain carries TRBV29-1 and TRBJ2-5; TRBD2 matches at 9 bases. This CDR3 has 13 amino acids. Germline loops: CDR1 SQVTM, CDR2 ANQGSEA. The V and J ends lost 7 bases and 5 bases, in that order; junction bases with no gene match: 8. For the CDR3, the DNA is TGCAGCGGGGATAGCGGGAGTGGTGAGACCCAGTACTTC. Protein product: CSGDSGSGETQYF. Using reference TRBV29-1 and TRBJ2-5 for the parts outside the CDR3, the full variable domain is SAVISQKPSRDICQRGTSLTIQCQVDSQVTMMFWYRQQPGQSLTLIATANQGSEATYESGFVIDKFPISRPNLTFSTLTVSNMSPEDSSIYLCSGDSGSGETQYFGPGTRLLVL.

This clone was observed a handful of times. V usage is TRBV7-9 and J usage is TRBJ2-7; D unresolved. The germline gives CDR1 SEHNR, CDR2 FQNEAQ (reference sequence). V lost 5 bases and J 6 bases, leaving 11 bases between the germline ends. The CDR3 totals 12 residues. Here the CDR3 reads CASSPDTREQYF. CDR3 nucleotides: TGTGCCAGCAGCCCTGACACTCGCGAGCAGTACTTC.

V and J are TRBV10-3 and TRBJ2-1, with 13 bases matching TRBD2. There are 17 residues in the CDR3. Germline V gene sequence: CDR1 ENHRY, CDR2 SYGVKD. J lost 6 bases, V lost 0 bases, and 5 bases had no gene match. The CDR3 is CAISESGLAGVRNEQFF. CDR3 nucleotides: TGTGCCATCAGTGAGTCTGGACTAGCGGGAGTACGCAATGAGCAGTTCTTC.

The chain recombines TRBV29-1 with TRBJ1-2, with 10 bases identical to TRBD1. This CDR3 is 13 amino acids long. Germline loops: CDR1 SQVTM, CDR2 ANQGSEA. The V gene end was trimmed by 6 bases and the J gene end by 4 bases; junction bases not matched to a gene: 5. The DNA for the CDR3 is TGCAGCGTAAGGGACAGGGGTGTCTATGGCTACACCTTC. This codes for CSVRDRGVYGYTF.

The chain carries TRBV28 and TRBJ2-7, with 7 bases identical to TRBD1. Looked up from germline, CDR1 is MDHEN and CDR2 is SYDVKM. Trimming took 5 bases from V and 3 from J; bases not matched to a gene: 7. The CDR3 length is 14 residues. The chain's CDR3 is CASSETGPVYEQYF. The CDR3 DNA reads TGTGCCAGCAGTGAGACAGGGCCCGTCTACGAGCAGTACTTC. The full variable domain, its missing parts supplied by reference TRBV28 and TRBJ2-7, is DVKVTQSSRYLVKRTGEKVFLECVQDMDHENMFWYRQDPGLGLRLIYFSYDVKMKEKGDIPEGYSVSREKKERFSLILESASTNQTSMYLCASSETGPVYEQYFGPGTRLTVT.

The chain links TRBV7-2 to TRBJ2-5; D remains unclear. Trimming took 0 bases from V and 5 from J, leaving 7 bases between them. The V gene's germline CDR1 is SGHTA and CDR2 FQGNSA. This CDR3 region has 13 residues. The CDR3 region has the DNA TGTGCCAGCAGCTTAGCTAGAATGGAGACCCAGTACTTC. It encodes CASSLARMETQYF.

The V call is TRBV21-1, the J call TRBJ1-2; the DNA was not used to check the table's D call, TRBD1. TRBV21-1 is listed as a pseudogene. There are 14 residues in the CDR3. CDR3 protein: CASHSPTGNYGYTF. CDR3 DNA: TGTGCCAGCCATTCCCCAACAGGGAACTATGGCTACACCTTC.

This sequence joins TRBV20-1 and TRBJ1-2, with TRBD1 identical over 8 bases. Trimming removed 5 bases from V and 10 bases from J; junction bases left unmatched: 6. The CDR3 is made up of 11 amino acids. In germline, CDR1 is DFQATT, CDR2 SNEGSKA (reference sequence). The CDR3 DNA reads TGCAGTGCTGATGACAGGGGCGTCTACACCTTC. Its protein product is CSADDRGVYTF.

This clone was detected only once. The chain carries TRBV5-8 and TRBJ1-2; TRBD1 agrees at 7 bases. CDR1 is SGHTS and CDR2 is YDEGEE in the germline V gene. The CDR3 is 14 amino acids. V was clipped by 5 bases and J by 4 bases; unmatched bases: 8. CDR3 amino acids: CASRLQGPSYGYTF. CDR3 bases: TGTGCCAGCAGGTTACAGGGGCCTAGCTATGGCTACACCTTC.

This chain uses TRBV21-1 with TRBJ1-2; TRBD1, the table's D call, lacks a check against the DNA. TRBV21-1 is described as a pseudogene. CDR3 length: 18 residues. The CDR3: CASSKRGTGHIAGYGYTF. CDR3 DNA: TGTGCCAGCAGCAAACGGGGGACAGGGCATATCGCGGGCTATGGCTACACCTTC.

V gene TRBV30 combines with J gene TRBJ2-7, with 7 bases lining up with TRBD1. The CDR3 runs to 11 residues. Germline V gives CDR1 GTSNPN, CDR2 SVGIG (reference sequence). The V segment lost 6 bases and the J segment 6 bases; nucleotides outside the gene matches: 5. CDR3 sequence (DNA): TGTGCCTGTCGGACAGGCGCCGAGCAGTACTTC. Protein sequence: CACRTGAEQYF. Full variable domain (missing parts from reference TRBV30 and TRBJ2-7): SQTIHQWPATLVQPVGSPLSLECTVEGTSNPNLYWYRQAAGRGLQLLFYSVGIGQISSEVPQNLSASRPQDRQFILSSKKLLLSDSGFYLCACRTGAEQYFGPGTRLTVT.

The rearrangement uses TRBV7-3 and TRBJ1-2, with 7 bases fitting TRBD1. The V gene end was trimmed by 7 bases and the J gene end by 6 bases; junction bases not matched to a gene: 8. CDR1 and CDR2 from the germline V gene are SGHTA and FQGTGA. This CDR3 has 13 amino acids. The CDR3 nucleotides are TGTGCCAGCACCCCCCGTCAGGGGGATGGCTACACCTTC. It encodes CASTPRQGDGYTF.

V is TRBV5-1 and J is TRBJ2-5; 14 bases align to TRBD2. V lost 2 bases to trimming and J lost 2 bases; unmatched junction nucleotides: 8. Germline V gene lookup returns CDR1 SGHRS and CDR2 YFSETQ. This CDR3 is built from 18 residues. The CDR3 nucleotides read TGCGCCAGCAGCTTCTCGACTAGCGGGAGGGCCCGGCAAGAGACCCAGTACTTC. This sequence encodes CASSFSTSGRARQETQYF.

The chain carries TRBV10-3 and TRBJ1-2, with D possibly being TRBD1 (6 bases). The CDR3 spans 14 residues. Germline V gene lookup returns CDR1 ENHRY and CDR2 SYGVKD. V shed 8 bases and J shed 6 bases, with 19 bases lying between them. The CDR3 reads CAIGAQTGKHGYTF. CDR3 nucleotides: TGTGCCATCGGAGCCCAAACAGGGAAACATGGCTACACCTTC.

The CDR3 sequence is CASNPDRANYGYTF. The CDR3 DNA reads TGTGCCAGCAACCCTGACAGAGCTAACTATGGCTACACCTTC. The chain has TRBV5-4 and TRBJ1-2, with D perhaps matching TRBD1 (5 bases). Germline V gives CDR1 SGHNT, CDR2 YYREEE (reference sequence). V dropped 6 bases and J dropped 0 bases, with 12 bases sitting between them. The CDR3 covers 14 residues.

The J gene is TRBJ2-7, the V gene TRBV11-2; 10 bases are shared with TRBD2. The germline V gene has CDR1 SGHAT and CDR2 FQNNGV. The junction had 6 bases not matched to a gene; V was cut back by 5 bases and J by 5 bases. CDR3 length equals 14 residues. The CDR3, as DNA: TGTGCCAGCAGCAAAGGGGGACTAGCGAACGAGCAGTACTTC. It codes for CASSKGGLANEQYF.

The chain has TRBV4-1 and TRBJ1-5; no reliable D call. CDR1 is MGHRA, CDR2 YSYEKL, per germline. The length of the CDR3 is 12 residues. Trimming removed 3 bases from V and 7 bases from J, with 7 bases in between. The chain's CDR3 is CASSQNEQPQHF. The CDR3 bases are TGCGCCAGCAGCCAGAATGAGCAGCCCCAGCATTTT.

The chain links TRBV12-3 or TRBV12-4 to TRBJ1-6, with D hard to call. There are 12 residues in the CDR3. V lost 5 bases, J lost 5 bases, and 4 bases lay in between. The CDR3 sequence: CASSRDNSPLHF. The CDR3 DNA reads TGTGCCAGCAGTCGAGATAATTCACCCCTCCACTTT.